Listed here is a single T cell receptor (beta chain). Its target is not known. This entry comes from a study of PD-L1 blockade in urothelial cancer. Study results and limitations: Patients with durable benefit had greater blood expansion of tumor-associated TCR clones 3 weeks into treatment.

Every PCR received spiked-in synthetic TCR analog templates. Profiling relied on immunoSEQ multiplex PCR, and the TCRdb table lists in-frame clones only, not all of them. The repertoire consists of around 100,000 clones, with approximately 90% occurring once and the leading ten covering about 4%. The time point here: peripheral blood 6 weeks after treatment start. Each patient contributed between 1 and 8 total time points of blood mononuclear cells, pretreatment and during treatment. Sequencing was performed on PBMCs, taken around atezolizumab (anti-PD-L1) treatment. This sequence originates from a man aged 60 to 75 with urothelial cancer.

In DNA, the CDR3 is TGCGCCAGCAGTGAGTCGGCAGGGAAAGGCTACACCTTC. This gives the protein CASSESAGKGYTF. The V call is TRBV10-1, the J call TRBJ1-2, with D maybe TRBD1 (5 bases). The V gene's germline CDR1 is WNHNN and CDR2 SYGVQD (reference sequence). CDR3 length: 13 residues. With 0 bases removed from V and 8 bases from J, the gap between germline ends came to 10 bases.